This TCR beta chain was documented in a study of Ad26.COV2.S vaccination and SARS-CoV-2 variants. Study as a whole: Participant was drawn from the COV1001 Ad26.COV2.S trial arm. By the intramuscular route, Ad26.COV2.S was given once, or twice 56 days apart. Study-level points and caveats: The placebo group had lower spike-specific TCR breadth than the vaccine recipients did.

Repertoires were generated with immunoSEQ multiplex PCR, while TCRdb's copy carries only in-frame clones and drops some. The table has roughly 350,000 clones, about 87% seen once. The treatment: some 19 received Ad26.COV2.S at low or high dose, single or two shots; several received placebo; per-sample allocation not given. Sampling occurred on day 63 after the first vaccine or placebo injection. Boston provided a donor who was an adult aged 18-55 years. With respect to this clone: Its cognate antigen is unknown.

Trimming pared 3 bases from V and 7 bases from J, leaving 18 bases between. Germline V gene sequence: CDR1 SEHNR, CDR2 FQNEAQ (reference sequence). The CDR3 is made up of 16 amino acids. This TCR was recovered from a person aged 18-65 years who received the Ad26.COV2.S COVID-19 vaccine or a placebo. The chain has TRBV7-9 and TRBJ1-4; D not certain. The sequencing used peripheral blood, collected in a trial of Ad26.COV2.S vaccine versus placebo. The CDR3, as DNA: TGTGCCAGCAGCTTGGAAACGTCAAGTGGGAGTGAAAAACTGTTTTTT. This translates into CASSLETSSGSEKLFF.